One and the same sample provided the 27 T cell receptor beta chains below, sequenced in a study of cytomegalovirus exposure and HLA in healthy donors. The PCR employed 60 Vbeta primers together with 13 Jbeta primers. Produced via immunoSEQ multiplex PCR; TCRdb's table is partial and in-frame only. This repertoire includes about 46,000 clones. The sequencing input was PBMCs. These receptors were obtained from a woman aged 40 to 55 in good health and CMV-seronegative.

The chain joins TRBV5-4 to TRBJ2-7, with TRBD2 as a possible D gene (5 bases). The CDR3 covers 12 residues. Deletions cut 4 bases from V and 2 bases from J, with 7 bases between. The germline V gene has CDR1 SGHNT and CDR2 YYREEE (reference sequence). As DNA, the CDR3 is TGTGCCAGCAGCCCGGGGACCTACGAGCAGTACTTC. It specifies CASSPGTYEQYF.

CDR3 coding DNA: TGTGCCAGCAGGCGCTACAGGGAACCGAATCAGCCCCAGCATTTT. This sequence encodes CASRRYREPNQPQHF. The chain recombines TRBV6-1 with TRBJ1-5, with a weak D call TRBD1 (6 bases). Germline V gene lookup returns CDR1 MNHNS and CDR2 SASEGT. The V gene lost 6 bases and the J gene lost 4 bases, with 16 bases spanning the gap. CDR3 length: 15 residues.

CDR3 sequence (DNA): TGTGCCAGCACCCGGACAGGGGGCCGTGAGCAGTACTTC. Translation: CASTRTGGREQYF. The chain employs TRBV27 and TRBJ2-7; 11 bases map to TRBD1. The germline CDR1 and CDR2 sequences are MNHEY and SMNVEV (reference sequence). This CDR3 comprises 13 residues. Trimming removed 7 bases from V and 7 bases from J; junction bases left unmatched: 6.

The V gene is TRBV19, the J gene TRBJ1-2; 10 bases fit TRBD1. The trim removed 5 bases at V and 5 bases at J, leaving 2 bases unmatched. CDR1 is LNHDA, CDR2 SQIVND, per germline (reference sequence). This CDR3 region has 13 residues. The CDR3 spells CASSEGQGYGYTF. In nucleotides, the CDR3 is TGTGCCAGTAGTGAGGGACAGGGGTATGGCTACACCTTC.

The V and J genes are TRBV5-1 and TRBJ2-1; tentative D call: TRBD2 (6 bases). The V gene lost 0 bases and the J gene lost 6 bases, with 19 bases spanning the gap. The germline V gene encodes CDR1 SGHRS and CDR2 YFSETQ. The CDR3 covers 17 residues. The CDR3 region has the DNA TGCGCCAGCAGCTTGGCGACGACTAGAGGGCCGAGCAATGAGCAGTTCTTC. Translation: CASSLATTRGPSNEQFF.

The chain has TRBV5-1 and TRBJ2-1; D gene uncertain. The germline V and J ends were trimmed by 0 bases and 0 bases, with 7 bases remaining between them. The CDR3 extends over 15 amino acids. Looked up from germline, CDR1 is SGHRS and CDR2 is YFSETQ. The CDR3 sequence is CASSLDQSSYNEQFF. The DNA for the CDR3 is TGCGCCAGCAGCTTGGATCAGTCCTCCTACAATGAGCAGTTCTTC. The variable domain in full, with the rest retrieved from reference TRBV5-1 and TRBJ2-1, is KAGVTQTPRYLIKTRGQQVTLSCSPISGHRSVSWYQQTPGQGLQFLFEYFSETQRNKGNFPGRFSGRQFSNSRSEMNVSTLELGDSALYLCASSLDQSSYNEQFFGPGTRLTVL.

The chain is built from TRBV5-3 and TRBJ2-7, with 11 bases matching TRBD2. TRBV5-3 belongs to the ORF category, with a function that is uncertain. The CDR3 loop spans 16 amino acids. The V gene end was trimmed by 3 bases and the J gene end by 0 bases; junction bases not matched to a gene: 5. CDR3 sequence reads: CARSSTGLAASYEQYF. CDR3 in DNA: TGTGCCAGAAGCTCCACGGGACTAGCGGCCTCCTACGAGCAGTACTTC.

Comment on this clone: The sample holds other DNA sequences that translate to the same CDR3. The chain employs TRBV4-1 and TRBJ2-3; D call uncertain. The CDR3 totals 15 residues. The germline V gene encodes CDR1 MGHRA and CDR2 YSYEKL. The ends were cut back, 0 bases at V and 1 base at J, with 8 bases in the middle. CDR3 residues: CASSQEGARTDTQYF. The CDR3 coding sequence is TGCGCCAGCAGCCAAGAGGGCGCTCGCACAGATACGCAGTATTTT.

Note on this clone: The junction shows a germline mismatch at one end, possibly a read error. This chain connects TRBV28 to TRBJ1-3, with D tentatively TRBD1 (6 bases). CDR3 length: 12 amino acids. Germline CDR1 MDHEN, CDR2 SYDVKM. For the CDR3, the DNA is TGCTTAACAGGGCCCTCTGGAAACACCATATATTTT. The encoded protein is CLTGPSGNTIYF.

The chain has TRBV7-9 and TRBJ1-3; 9 positions match TRBD1. With 1 base clipped from V and 2 bases from J, the junction kept 0 bases outside the gene matches. The V gene's germline CDR1 is SEHNR and CDR2 FQNEAQ (reference sequence). The CDR3 totals 15 residues. This chain's CDR3 is CASSLGTGAGNTIYF. CDR3 coding DNA: TGTGCCAGCAGCTTAGGGACAGGGGCTGGAAACACCATATATTTT.

This chain uses TRBV18 with TRBJ1-2, with 7 bases lining up with TRBD1. V lost 3 bases, J lost 6 bases, and 7 bases stayed unmatched. The germline V gene encodes CDR1 KGHSH and CDR2 LQKENI. This CDR3 is 14 amino acids long. The CDR3 loop is CASSPTGNPHGYTF. CDR3 sequence (DNA): TGTGCCAGCTCACCGACAGGGAATCCTCATGGCTACACCTTC. Combining the CDR3 with reference TRBV18 and TRBJ1-2 gives the whole variable domain NAGVMQNPRHLVRRRGQEARLRCSPMKGHSHVYWYRQLPEEGLKFMVYLQKENIIDESGMPKERFSAEFPKEGPSILRIQQVVRGDSAAYFCASSPTGNPHGYTFGSGTRLTVV.

The chain couples TRBV7-2 to TRBJ1-5; D not certain. V was shortened by 5 bases and J by 5 bases, with 10 bases between the two germline ends. Germline-derived CDR1 and CDR2 are SGHTA and FQGNSA. This CDR3 has 13 residues. CDR3 bases: TGTGCCAGCAGCACCAGTCCCTATCAGCCCCAGCATTTT. Amino acid sequence: CASSTSPYQPQHF.

The chain employs TRBV7-2 and TRBJ2-4, with 9 bases that match TRBD1. After removal of 5 bases from V and 1 base from J, the junction contained 0 bases not matched to a gene. Germline loops: CDR1 SGHTA, CDR2 FQGNSA. The CDR3 contains 14 residues. The CDR3 DNA sequence: TGTGCCAGCAGCGGGACAGGGGCCAAAAACATTCAGTACTTC. Its protein is CASSGTGAKNIQYF.

The V gene is TRBV7-9, the J gene TRBJ2-3; 10 bases are shared with TRBD2. The V and J ends lost 5 bases and 3 bases, in that order; junction bases with no gene match: 8. This CDR3 has 16 residues. The V gene's germline CDR1 is SEHNR and CDR2 FQNEAQ (reference sequence). The CDR3 region is CASSPSLAGETDTQYF. The CDR3 nucleotides are TGTGCCAGCAGCCCCTCTCTAGCGGGAGAGACAGATACGCAGTATTTT.

V usage is TRBV27 and J usage is TRBJ2-7; TRBD2 might be the D (5 bases). Germline CDR1 is MNHEY and CDR2 is SMNVEV (reference sequence). The CDR3 is made up of 16 amino acids. Trimming took off 6 bases at V and 1 base at J, with 19 bases between the two ends. As DNA, the CDR3 is TGTGCCAGCAGCCCCCCCAGCGGCGCTGGTTCCTACGAGCAGTACTTC. This gives the protein CASSPPSGAGSYEQYF.

CDR3 nucleotide sequence: TGTGCCAGCAGCGTAGGCAGTAATCAGCCCCAGCATTTT. Translating it yields CASSVGSNQPQHF. This chain connects TRBV9 to TRBJ1-5; D is undetermined. There are 13 residues in the CDR3. Germline V CDR1 and CDR2: SGDLS, YYNGEE. The V end was cut by 0 bases, the J end by 4 bases, with 5 bases between.

The V call is TRBV23-1, the J call TRBJ2-2; perhaps TRBD2 as D (6 bases). TRBV23-1 is an open reading frame, and its role is uncertain. V shed 2 bases and J shed 3 bases, with 10 bases lying between them. This CDR3 is built from 15 residues. Here the CDR3 DNA reads TGCGCCAGCAGTCAACTAGCGAGGTACACCGGGGAGCTGTTTTTT. Amino acid sequence: CASSQLARYTGELFF.

The gene calls are TRBV5-1 and TRBJ2-7; 11 positions agree with TRBD2. The junction had 3 bases not matched to a gene; V was cut back by 4 bases and J by 0 bases. The CDR3 runs 15 residues. Germline V gives CDR1 SGHRS, CDR2 YFSETQ. The CDR3 region has the DNA TGCGCCAGCAGCCCTGGACTAGCGGGCTCCTACGAGCAGTACTTC. This sequence encodes CASSPGLAGSYEQYF.

The gene calls are TRBV29-1 and TRBJ1-1; D remains unclear. Germline V gene sequence: CDR1 SQVTM, CDR2 ANQGSEA. Trimming stripped 5 bases from V and 10 bases from J, with 14 bases between. The CDR3 has 11 residues. CDR3 bases: TGCAGCGTTCCCCGGGGAGGCCGAGCTTTCTTT. Translation: CSVPRGGRAFF.

Note on this clone: The junction differs from germline at one of its ends, possibly a read error. V is TRBV18 and J is TRBJ1-1, with TRBD1 as a possible D gene (6 bases). This CDR3 region has 13 residues. Germline V gene lookup returns CDR1 KGHSH and CDR2 LQKENI. The CDR3 is CASSPQRDTEDFF. The CDR3 coding sequence is TGTGCCAGCTCACCCCAGAGGGACACTGAAGATTTCTTT.

The chain links TRBV5-4 to TRBJ2-1, with 14 bases identical to TRBD2. Germline CDR1 and CDR2: SGHNT and YYREEE (reference sequence). CDR3 length equals 16 residues. Losses at the gene ends were 4 bases for V and 7 bases for J; bases not matched to a gene: 7. The CDR3 DNA sequence: TGTGCCAGCAGCGCTCCCGGGACTAGCGGGAGTAATGAGCAGTTCTTC. It codes for CASSAPGTSGSNEQFF.

The V gene is TRBV6-5, the J gene TRBJ2-3, with D possibly TRBD2 on 6 matching bases. The CDR3 contains 15 residues. Trimming cost V 2 bases and J 6 bases, with 15 bases left between them. The germline V gene encodes CDR1 MNHEY and CDR2 SVGAGI. CDR3 sequence (DNA): TGTGCCAGCAGTTACGGAGGGGCAGGATGGGATACGCAGTATTTT. Translated: CASSYGGAGWDTQYF.

The chain employs TRBV5-6 and TRBJ2-7; D might be TRBD2 (5 bases). V was clipped by 4 bases and J by 0 bases, with 14 bases between them. The CDR3 is 15 residues long. Germline V CDR1 and CDR2: SGHDT, YYEEEE. CDR3 in amino acids: CASSLGGRPSYEQYF. Here the CDR3 DNA reads TGTGCCAGCAGCCTCGGAGGCAGACCCTCCTACGAGCAGTACTTC.

The chain combines TRBV5-5 with TRBJ2-1; TRBD2 might be the D (5 bases). V lost 0 bases, J lost 9 bases, and 10 bases lay in between. There are 13 residues in the CDR3. In germline, CDR1 is SGHKS, CDR2 YYEKEE (reference sequence). In DNA form, the CDR3 reads TGTGCCAGCAGCTTGGCACTAGGACTTGAGCAGTTCTTC. This sequence encodes CASSLALGLEQFF.

J is TRBJ2-3 and V is TRBV6-5, with unresolved D. With 2 bases removed from V and 2 bases from J, the gap between germline ends came to 8 bases. Germline CDR1 and CDR2: MNHEY and SVGAGI. This CDR3 is built from 14 residues. The CDR3 sequence: CASSYQAYTDTQYF. The CDR3 DNA reads TGTGCCAGCAGTTACCAGGCGTACACAGATACGCAGTATTTT.

The rearrangement links TRBV9 to TRBJ1-4; 10 bases are shared with TRBD1. CDR1 is SGDLS and CDR2 is YYNGEE in the germline V gene. The CDR3 has 15 residues. V dropped 3 bases and J dropped 4; count of bases not matched to a gene: 3. In DNA form, the CDR3 reads TGTGCCAGCAGCGGACAGGGGGCAGTTAATGAAAAACTGTTTTTT. Protein product: CASSGQGAVNEKLFF.

V gene TRBV30 combines with J gene TRBJ2-5, with TRBD2 as a possible D gene (6 bases). The CDR3 runs 16 residues. Trimming left V 2 bases short and J 4 bases short, with 20 bases between. In germline, CDR1 is GTSNPN, CDR2 SVGIG (reference sequence). CDR3 nucleotide sequence: TGTGCCTGGAGTTTGGTGGGAGGAGTAAGTAGAGAGACCCAGTACTTC. Translated, it gives CAWSLVGGVSRETQYF.